One and the same sample provided the 9 T cell receptor beta chains below, sequenced in a study of OX40 agonist ivuxolimab in advanced cancers. The repertoire was sequenced with immunoSEQ multiplex PCR; TCRdb's copy has only in-frame clones and lacks some. There are 70,000 to 90,000 clones in the sample; about 88% occur only once, and about 8% lies in the top ten. The sequencing here drew on CD4+ or CD8+ T cells sorted from blood, taken in a trial of the OX40 agonist ivuxolimab. These receptor sequences come from an adult with an advanced solid tumor such as melanoma, head and neck, liver or kidney cancer.

V usage is TRBV9 and J usage is TRBJ2-2; D is unclear. Germline V gives CDR1 SGDLS, CDR2 YYNGEE. The CDR3 contains 13 residues. V lost 0 bases to trimming and J lost 6 bases, with 6 bases between them. The CDR3, as DNA: TGTGCCAGCAGCGTAGAAGTGGCCGGGGAGCTGTTTTTT. It encodes CASSVEVAGELFF.

The genes are TRBV6-1 and TRBJ2-5; D is uncertain. Trimming pared 7 bases from V and 3 bases from J, leaving 12 bases between. The CDR3 extends over 13 amino acids. The germline V gene encodes CDR1 MNHNS and CDR2 SASEGT. This CDR3 is CASNRALEETQYF. The CDR3 DNA reads TGTGCCAGCAACCGGGCCCTCGAAGAGACCCAGTACTTC.

The J gene is TRBJ2-7, the V gene TRBV28; weak D call: TRBD1 (6 bases). This CDR3 contains 15 residues. The germline V gene has CDR1 MDHEN and CDR2 SYDVKM. Trimming stripped 3 bases from V and 5 bases from J, with 17 bases between. CDR3 loop: CASSFLGQTGNEQYF. The CDR3 DNA sequence: TGTGCCAGCAGTTTCCTAGGACAGACCGGGAACGAGCAGTACTTC.

V usage is TRBV6-5 and J usage is TRBJ2-2; D is unclear. The V gene lost 7 bases and the J gene lost 5 bases, with 14 bases spanning the gap. The CDR3 runs 14 residues. Germline values: CDR1 MNHEY, CDR2 SVGAGI. The CDR3 here is CASMERARTGELFF. The CDR3 nucleotides read TGTGCCAGCATGGAAAGGGCCCGGACCGGGGAGCTGTTTTTT.

The count of this clone is one. The rearrangement uses TRBV10-3 and TRBJ2-1; D is ambiguous. Germline V lookup: CDR1 ENHRY, CDR2 SYGVKD. The CDR3 is 12 residues long. Trimming stripped 3 bases from V and 8 bases from J, with 8 bases between. Here the CDR3 DNA reads TGTGCCATCAGTGAAAAGGGCGATGAGCAGTTCTTC. This encodes CAISEKGDEQFF.

The chain is built from TRBV29-1 and TRBJ2-2; the D gene is possibly TRBD2 (7 bases). The CDR3 contains 14 residues. Germline lookup yields CDR1 SQVTM and CDR2 ANQGSEA. Trimming cost V 7 bases and J 0 bases, with 12 bases left between them. The CDR3 DNA follows: TGCAGCGCCGCGGGGGCCACGAACACCGGGGAGCTGTTTTTT. Its protein product is CSAAGATNTGELFF.

The J gene is TRBJ1-4, the V gene TRBV19, with D hard to call. The V gene lost 3 bases and the J gene lost 8 bases, with 16 bases spanning the gap. CDR1 and CDR2 (germline): LNHDA, SQIVND (reference sequence). The CDR3 spans 15 residues. CDR3 amino acids: CASSMWSPGHEKLFF. CDR3 in DNA: TGTGCCAGTAGTATGTGGTCACCAGGTCACGAAAAACTGTTTTTT.

This chain connects TRBV9 to TRBJ1-1; D unresolved. V lost 5 bases and J lost 3, with 11 bases in between. There are 13 residues in the CDR3. Germline V lookup: CDR1 SGDLS, CDR2 YYNGEE. In DNA, the CDR3 is TGTGCCAGCAGTCGTAGTCGGGACACTGAAGCTTTCTTT. This sequence encodes CASSRSRDTEAFF.

The rearrangement uses TRBV2 and TRBJ1-5, with D possibly being TRBD1 (6 bases). Trimming took 8 bases from V and 4 from J, leaving 24 bases between them. The germline gives CDR1 SNHLY, CDR2 FYNNEI. This CDR3 contains 17 residues. CDR3 coding DNA: TGTGCCAGCTCTGGGCAGCGGTGGCAGGGGATGAATCAGCCCCAGCATTTT. Its translation is CASSGQRWQGMNQPQHF.